These 25 T cell receptor beta chains were sequenced from one sample in a study of blood T cell repertoires in COVID-19. Using immunoSEQ multiplex PCR, the repertoire was profiled, and TCRdb retains in-frame clones only, with some absent. The table has 200,000 to 250,000 clones, about 76% seen once. Sequencing was carried out using PBMCs or T cells enriched from blood (not recorded which). The receptors come from a woman aged 50 to 65 with acute COVID-19.

The table lists this clone with a few counts. The V call is TRBV3-1 (or the pseudogene TRBV3-2), the J call TRBJ2-2, with 7 bases matching TRBD2. Germline values: CDR1 LGHDT, CDR2 YNNKEL (reference sequence). V trimming: 6 bases; J trimming: 2 bases; junction bases outside the gene matches: 6. This CDR3 has 15 residues. In DNA form, the CDR3 reads TGTGCCAGCAGACGGACTAGAGCCAACACCGGGGAGCTGTTTTTT. It yields the protein CASRRTRANTGELFF.

The V gene is TRBV5-8, the J gene TRBJ1-5; D is unclear. CDR3 size: 16 residues. Per germline, CDR1 SGHTS and CDR2 YDEGEE. Trimming took 0 bases from V and 2 from J, leaving 12 bases between them. This CDR3 reads CASSLEMVRGNQPQHF. CDR3 in DNA: TGTGCCAGCAGCTTGGAAATGGTGAGGGGCAATCAGCCCCAGCATTTT.

The chain has TRBV12-3 or TRBV12-4 and TRBJ2-7, with TRBD2 matching 7 bases. The CDR3 loop spans 13 amino acids. Germline trimming cut 8 bases from V and 2 bases from J; bases unmatched to any gene: 6. The CDR3 is CASGGVNPYEQYF. CDR3 sequence (DNA): TGTGCCAGCGGGGGGGTGAACCCCTACGAGCAGTACTTC.

The chain has TRBV11-2 and TRBJ2-5, with D possibly being TRBD1 (6 bases). V lost 3 bases, J lost 2 bases, and 10 bases lay in between. The germline V gene encodes CDR1 SGHAT and CDR2 FQNNGV. The CDR3 has 14 amino acids. CDR3 bases: TGTGCCAGCAGCTTGGTCAGGGGTCAAGAGACCCAGTACTTC. Protein: CASSLVRGQETQYF.

The J gene is TRBJ2-1, the V gene TRBV12-5, with 11 bases lining up with TRBD1. Looked up from germline, CDR1 is LGHNT and CDR2 is FRNRAP. The CDR3 covers 16 residues. Trimming cost V 2 bases and J 7 bases; bases outside gene matches: 7. The DNA of the CDR3 is TGTGCTAGTGGTTTGACTACCGGACAGGGGGCGAATGAGCAGTTCTTC. Translation: CASGLTTGQGANEQFF.

This chain links TRBV14 with TRBJ2-5, with D tentatively TRBD2 (5 bases). Germline CDR1 reads SGHDN; CDR2 reads FVKESK. V lost 3 bases, J lost 2 bases, and 22 bases lay in between. This CDR3 has 18 amino acids. The CDR3 coding sequence is TGTGCCAGCAGCCAGAGAAGTCTATCGGGATCTAAACAAGAGACCCAGTACTTC. Protein product: CASSQRSLSGSKQETQYF.

The V and J genes are TRBV28 and TRBJ2-7; perhaps TRBD1 as D (6 bases). The ends were cut back, 2 bases at V and 2 bases at J, with 10 bases in the middle. Germline V gene sequence: CDR1 MDHEN, CDR2 SYDVKM. This CDR3 contains 14 residues. CDR3 in DNA: TGTGCCAGCAGTTTAGGTGACAGGCCCTACGAGCAGTACTTC. It translates to CASSLGDRPYEQYF.

The chain combines TRBV12-3 or TRBV12-4 with TRBJ1-1, with D possibly TRBD1 on 5 matching bases. V gave up 3 bases and J gave up 3 bases, with 8 bases separating them. The length of the CDR3 is 13 residues. The chain's CDR3 is CASSFSRDTEAFF. The CDR3 nucleotides read TGTGCCAGCAGTTTCAGCAGGGACACTGAAGCTTTCTTT.

The chain uses TRBV3-1 (or the pseudogene TRBV3-2) and TRBJ1-1, with D unclear. With 3 bases removed from V and 4 bases from J, the gap between germline ends came to 6 bases. CDR3 length equals 12 residues. Germline V gene data show CDR1 as LGHDT and CDR2 as YNNKEL (reference sequence). CDR3 DNA sequence: TGTGCCAGCAGCCATGGAGGCACTGAAGCTTTCTTT. Its translation is CASSHGGTEAFF.

This clone turned up a few times. The CDR3 is CASSFFQGANYGYTF. CDR3 nucleotides: TGTGCCAGCAGTTTTTTTCAGGGGGCGAACTATGGCTACACCTTC. The gene calls are TRBV28 and TRBJ1-2, with TRBD1 matching over 8 bases. Per the germline V gene, CDR1 is MDHEN and CDR2 is SYDVKM. J was trimmed by 2 bases and V by 3 bases; bases with no gene match: 5. This CDR3 contains 15 residues.

V is TRBV5-1 and J is TRBJ2-3, with TRBD2 matching 8 bases. From germline, CDR1 is SGHRS and CDR2 YFSETQ. The V segment lost 7 bases and the J segment 2 bases; nucleotides outside the gene matches: 15. The CDR3 is made up of 17 amino acids. CDR3 sequence reads: CASPRGGGPSITDTQYF. The CDR3 bases are TGCGCCAGCCCCCGGGGCGGGGGGCCCTCGATCACAGATACGCAGTATTTT.

V and J are TRBV11-3 and TRBJ2-2, with 9 nucleotides matching TRBD1. There are 14 residues in the CDR3. Germline values: CDR1 SGHNT, CDR2 YENEEA. V dropped 7 bases and J dropped 2; count of bases not matched to a gene: 2. CDR3 sequence reads: CASIQGANTGELFF. Here the CDR3 DNA reads TGTGCCAGCATACAGGGGGCTAACACCGGGGAGCTGTTTTTT.

The J gene is TRBJ2-3, the V gene TRBV30, with TRBD2 identical over 14 bases. The CDR3 sequence is 18 residues long. Germline CDR1 and CDR2: GTSNPN and SVGIG (reference sequence). The V gene end was trimmed by 3 bases and the J gene end by 1 base; junction bases not matched to a gene: 9. Here the CDR3 DNA reads TGTGCCTGGAGCCCGGGACTAGCGGGAGTGGTTGGCACAGATACGCAGTATTTT. This translates into CAWSPGLAGVVGTDTQYF.

The gene calls are TRBV5-1 and TRBJ2-7, with a tentative D call TRBD2 (6 bases). The CDR3 consists of 15 residues. V lost 0 bases to trimming and J lost 0 bases, with 10 bases between them. The V gene's germline CDR1 is SGHRS and CDR2 YFSETQ. In DNA, the CDR3 is TGCGCCAGCAGCTTGGCGGGGGTTAACTCCTACGAGCAGTACTTC. It codes for CASSLAGVNSYEQYF. The variable domain in full, completed from reference TRBV5-1 and TRBJ2-7, reads KAGVTQTPRYLIKTRGQQVTLSCSPISGHRSVSWYQQTPGQGLQFLFEYFSETQRNKGNFPGRFSGRQFSNSRSEMNVSTLELGDSALYLCASSLAGVNSYEQYFGPGTRLTVT.

This clone was detected only once. The chain links TRBV5-5 to TRBJ2-7; 8 bases fit TRBD2. This CDR3 contains 16 residues. V lost 0 bases and J lost 2; bases outside the gene matches: 7. Germline values: CDR1 SGHKS, CDR2 YYEKEE (reference sequence). CDR3 sequence (DNA): TGTGCCAGCAGCTTGGGCGGCGGGGGGCTGACCTACGAGCAGTACTTC. Amino acid sequence: CASSLGGGGLTYEQYF.

The chain combines TRBV9 with TRBJ2-7, with 10 bases lining up with TRBD2. Germline CDR1 is SGDLS and CDR2 is YYNGEE. The CDR3 sequence is 16 residues long. V was pared by 2 bases and J by 6 bases, with 11 bases of the junction left unmatched. Here the CDR3 DNA reads TGTGCCAGCAGCGTCGTAGCGGGGGGCCACCGAGGCGAGCAGTACTTC. Translation gives CASSVVAGGHRGEQYF.

This chain links TRBV28 with TRBJ2-7; tentatively, D is TRBD2 (5 bases). The germline V and J ends were trimmed by 4 bases and 4 bases, with 17 bases remaining between them. CDR3 size: 15 residues. CDR1 is MDHEN, CDR2 SYDVKM, per germline. For the CDR3, the DNA is TGTGCCAGCAGTTCGGGGTCGGGGTACCTTTACGAGCAGTACTTC. Translated: CASSSGSGYLYEQYF.

The chain uses TRBV15 and TRBJ1-3; D not resolved. Germline CDR1 and CDR2: LNHNV and YYDKDF (reference sequence). The length of the CDR3 is 15 residues. Between the trimmed V and J ends, which lost 2 bases and 1 base, there was a span of 9 bases. For the CDR3, the DNA is TGTGCCACCAGCAGATCAAGGGAGTCTGGAAACACCATATATTTT. Translating it yields CATSRSRESGNTIYF.

Only one count was recorded for this clone. The CDR3 reads CASRSSGGNTIYF. DNA of the CDR3: TGTGCCAGCAGATCGTCGGGGGGAAACACCATATATTTT. This chain uses TRBV6-5 with TRBJ1-3; D is unclear. This CDR3 contains 13 residues. Germline CDR1 is MNHEY and CDR2 is SVGAGI. Trimming took 6 bases from V and 4 from J, leaving 10 bases between them.

J is TRBJ2-1 and V is TRBV6-1; TRBD2 might be the D (6 bases). CDR3 length equals 15 residues. Trimming cost V 2 bases and J 4 bases, with 12 bases left between them. Germline V gene sequence: CDR1 MNHNS, CDR2 SASEGT. The CDR3 nucleotides read TGTGCCAGCAGTGAAATACCCGGGGGATACAATGAGCAGTTCTTC. This translates into CASSEIPGGYNEQFF.

The chain is built from TRBV28 and TRBJ1-2; TRBD1 is a possible D gene (6 bases). The V end lost 9 bases, the J end lost 7 bases, and 15 bases lay between the germline ends. Germline V lookup: CDR1 MDHEN, CDR2 SYDVKM. CDR3 size: 12 residues. Here the CDR3 reads CASTGTESGYTF. As DNA, the CDR3 is TGTGCCAGTACAGGGACGGAGTCTGGCTACACCTTC.

The chain uses TRBV6-5 and TRBJ1-2; D is perhaps TRBD1 (6 bases). The CDR3 extends over 12 amino acids. Germline V CDR1 and CDR2: MNHEY, SVGAGI. The V end was cut by 7 bases, the J end by 4 bases, with 10 bases between. The CDR3 nucleotides are TGTGCCAGCACCCAGACAGGCTATGGCTACACCTTC. Translated: CASTQTGYGYTF.

The chain carries TRBV30 and TRBJ2-2; 8 bases are a match to TRBD2. J was trimmed by 0 bases and V by 3 bases; bases with no gene match: 3. This CDR3 comprises 15 residues. Germline-derived CDR1 and CDR2 are GTSNPN and SVGIG (reference sequence). DNA for the CDR3: TGTGCCTGGAGGATAGCGGGATCGAACACCGGGGAGCTGTTTTTT. This gives the protein CAWRIAGSNTGELFF.

The rearrangement joins TRBV6-6 to TRBJ1-5; tentatively, D is TRBD1 (6 bases). Trimming shortened V by 4 bases and J by 6 bases, and 13 bases separated the two germline ends. CDR3 length: 14 residues. Germline-derived CDR1 and CDR2 are MNHNY and SVGAGI (reference sequence). This CDR3 is CASSSETGSQPQHF. DNA of the CDR3: TGTGCCAGCAGTTCAGAAACAGGGAGTCAGCCCCAGCATTTT.

The chain combines TRBV20-1 with TRBJ1-5; D is uncertain. The CDR3 has 14 amino acids. V lost 3 bases, J lost 4 bases, and 13 bases lay in between. Germline CDR1 is DFQATT and CDR2 is SNEGSKA (reference sequence). The CDR3 DNA reads TGCAGTGCTAGTAACGCAGGCGCTAATCAGCCCCAGCATTTT. Encoded protein: CSASNAGANQPQHF.